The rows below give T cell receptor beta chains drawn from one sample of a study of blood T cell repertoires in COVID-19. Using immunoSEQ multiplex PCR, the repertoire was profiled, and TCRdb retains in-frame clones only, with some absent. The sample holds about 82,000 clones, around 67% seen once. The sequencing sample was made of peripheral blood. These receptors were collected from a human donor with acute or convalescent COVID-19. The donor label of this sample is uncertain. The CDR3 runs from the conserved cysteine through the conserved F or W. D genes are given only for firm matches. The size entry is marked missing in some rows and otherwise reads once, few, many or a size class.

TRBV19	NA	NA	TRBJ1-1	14	CASTRDWVNTEAFF	TGTGCCAGTACTCGGGACTGGGTGAACACTGAAGCTTTCTTT
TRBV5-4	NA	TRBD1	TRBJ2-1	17	CASSLPAGTAPYNEQFF	TGTGCCAGCAGCTTACCCGCCGGGACAGCACCCTACAATGAGCAGTTCTTC
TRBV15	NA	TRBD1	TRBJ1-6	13	CATTQGAHSPLHF	TGTGCCACCACGCAGGGGGCGCATTCACCCCTCCACTTT
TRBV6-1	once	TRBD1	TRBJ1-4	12	CASSERQGGLFF	TGTGCCAGCAGTGAAAGACAGGGAGGACTGTTTTTT
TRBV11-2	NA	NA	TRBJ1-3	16	CASSFDSPGSGNTIYF	TGTGCCAGCAGCTTTGACAGCCCAGGCTCTGGAAACACCATATATTTT
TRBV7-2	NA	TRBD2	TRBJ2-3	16	CASSVIAGGSPDTQYF	TGTGCCAGCAGCGTAATAGCGGGAGGGTCCCCAGATACGCAGTATTTT
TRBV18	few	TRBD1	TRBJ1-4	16	CASSPLRGQTNEKLFF	TGTGCCAGCTCACCACTCAGGGGGCAGACTAATGAAAAACTGTTTTTT
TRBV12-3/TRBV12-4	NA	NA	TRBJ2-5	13	CASSRGGPETQYF	TGTGCCAGCAGTCGGGGAGGCCCAGAGACCCAGTACTTC
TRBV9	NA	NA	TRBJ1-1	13	CASSVPSAELAFF	TGTGCCAGCAGCGTCCCCTCAGCGGAGTTAGCTTTCTTT
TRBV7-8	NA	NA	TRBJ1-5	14	CASSLKRGNQPQHF	TGTGCCAGCAGCCTGAAACGGGGGAATCAGCCCCAGCATTTT
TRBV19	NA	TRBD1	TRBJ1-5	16	CASSSGTGGVGQPQHF	TGTGCCAGTAGCTCCGGGACAGGGGGCGTGGGTCAGCCCCAGCATTTT
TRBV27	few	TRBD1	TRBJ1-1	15	CASRLNRGLNTEAFF	TGTGCCAGCAGGCTTAACAGGGGGCTGAACACTGAAGCTTTCTTT
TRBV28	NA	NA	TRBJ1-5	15	CASRPTGFSNQPQHF	TGTGCCAGCAGACCCACAGGGTTTAGCAATCAGCCCCAGCATTTT
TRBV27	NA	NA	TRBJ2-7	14	CASSSTDSSYEQYF	TGTGCCAGCAGTTCGACGGACAGTTCCTACGAGCAGTACTTC
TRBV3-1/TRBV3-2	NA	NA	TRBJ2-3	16	CASSHGRERRTDTQYF	TGTGCCAGCAGCCATGGTCGGGAACGTCGCACAGATACGCAGTATTTT
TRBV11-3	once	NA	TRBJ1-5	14	CASSLRGKGQPQHF	TGTGCCAGCAGCTTACGAGGGAAGGGACAGCCCCAGCATTTT
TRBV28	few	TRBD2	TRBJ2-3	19	CASRLGMYSGRPNTDTQYF	TGTGCCAGCCGGCTTGGGATGTACAGCGGGAGGCCTAACACAGATACGCAGTATTTT
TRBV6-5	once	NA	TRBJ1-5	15	CASIRNDVSNQPQHF	TGTGCCAGCATCAGGAACGATGTTAGCAATCAGCCCCAGCATTTT
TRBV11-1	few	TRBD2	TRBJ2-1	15	CASSHLAGPYNEQFF	TGTGCCAGCAGTCATCTAGCGGGACCATACAATGAGCAGTTCTTC
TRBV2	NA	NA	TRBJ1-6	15	CASRLEGGRDSPLHF	TGTGCCAGCAGATTGGAAGGGGGAAGGGATTCACCCCTCCACTTT
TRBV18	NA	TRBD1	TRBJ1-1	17	CASSPPSGQGGNTEAFF	TGTGCCAGCTCACCACCGTCCGGACAGGGTGGGAACACTGAAGCTTTCTTT
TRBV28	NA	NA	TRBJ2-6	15	CASSFIGVGANVLTF	TGTGCCAGCAGTTTTATAGGGGTGGGGGCCAACGTCCTGACTTTC
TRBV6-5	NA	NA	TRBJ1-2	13	CASTLGQLDGYTF	TGTGCCAGCACCTTAGGACAGCTCGATGGCTACACCTTC
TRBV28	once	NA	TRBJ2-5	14	CASSLRGKVGTQYF	TGTGCCAGCAGTTTGCGGGGCAAGGTGGGGACCCAGTACTTC
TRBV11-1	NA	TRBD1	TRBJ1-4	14	CASSPGTGGQKLFF	TGTGCCAGCAGCCCCGGGACAGGGGGTCAAAAACTGTTTTTT
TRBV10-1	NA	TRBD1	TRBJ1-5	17	CASSDEDRGDGNQPQHF	TGCGCCAGCAGTGACGAGGACAGGGGCGACGGCAATCAGCCCCAGCATTTT
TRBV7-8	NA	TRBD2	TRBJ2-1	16	CASSPGTSGRGNEQFF	TGTGCCAGCAGCCCAGGGACTAGCGGGAGAGGCAATGAGCAGTTCTTC
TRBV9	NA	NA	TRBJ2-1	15	CASSATTAVYNEQFF	TGTGCCAGCAGCGCCACGACTGCAGTTTACAATGAGCAGTTCTTC
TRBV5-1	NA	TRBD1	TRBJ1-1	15	CASSSGTGGNTEAFF	TGCGCCAGCAGCTCAGGGACAGGGGGGAACACTGAAGCTTTCTTT
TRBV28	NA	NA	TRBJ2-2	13	CASSPTSTGELFF	TGTGCCAGCAGCCCGACTAGCACCGGGGAGCTGTTTTTT
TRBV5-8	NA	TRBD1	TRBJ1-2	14	CASSLEDRAYGYTF	TGTGCCAGCAGCTTGGAGGACAGGGCCTATGGCTACACCTTC
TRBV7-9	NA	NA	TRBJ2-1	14	CASSLETRSDEQFF	TGTGCCAGCAGCTTAGAAACTAGATCTGATGAGCAGTTCTTC
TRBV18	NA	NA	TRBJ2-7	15	CASSEKQANLYEQYF	TGTGCCAGCTCAGAAAAGCAGGCGAATTTGTACGAGCAGTACTTC
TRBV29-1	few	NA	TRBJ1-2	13	CSVEKVGNYGYTF	TGCAGCGTTGAAAAGGTCGGGAACTATGGCTACACCTTC
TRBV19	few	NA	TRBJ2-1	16	CASSGPLNRAYNEQFF	TGTGCCAGTAGTGGGCCGTTGAACAGGGCCTACAATGAGCAGTTCTTC
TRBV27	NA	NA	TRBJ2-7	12	CASRTRLGEQYF	TGTGCCAGCAGGACTCGGCTGGGCGAGCAGTACTTC
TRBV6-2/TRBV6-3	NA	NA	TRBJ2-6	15	CASSYSSSGANVLTF	TGTGCCAGCAGTTACTCCAGCTCTGGGGCCAACGTCCTGACTTTC
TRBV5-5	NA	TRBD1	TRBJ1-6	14	CASSFGQGNSPLHF	TGTGCCAGCAGCTTTGGACAGGGGAACTCACCCCTCCACTTT
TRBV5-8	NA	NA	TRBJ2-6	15	CASSFAGAGANVLTF	TGTGCCAGCAGCTTCGCGGGGGCCGGGGCCAACGTCCTGACTTTC
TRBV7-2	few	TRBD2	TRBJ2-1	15	CASSPGLAGGNEQFF	TGTGCCAGCAGCCCGGGACTAGCGGGAGGTAATGAGCAGTTCTTC
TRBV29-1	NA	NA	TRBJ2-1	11	CSVGEVREQFF	TGCAGCGTTGGGGAGGTTCGTGAGCAGTTCTTC
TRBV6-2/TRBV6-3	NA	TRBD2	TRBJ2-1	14	CASSYLAGTHEQFF	TGTGCCAGCAGTTACCTAGCGGGAACCCATGAGCAGTTCTTC
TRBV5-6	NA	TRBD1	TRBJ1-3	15	CASSRVGTGGNTIYF	TGTGCCAGCAGTAGAGTAGGGACAGGAGGAAACACCATATATTTT
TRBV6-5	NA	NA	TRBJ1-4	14	CASSSRGTNEKLFF	TGTGCCAGCAGTTCCAGGGGCACTAATGAAAAACTGTTTTTT
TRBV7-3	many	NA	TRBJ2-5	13	CASSFRHTETQYF	TGTGCCAGCAGCTTTCGACACACGGAGACCCAGTACTTC
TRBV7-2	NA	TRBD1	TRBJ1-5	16	CASSSFRTGSNQPQHF	TGTGCCAGCAGCTCATTCCGGACAGGGAGCAATCAGCCCCAGCATTTT
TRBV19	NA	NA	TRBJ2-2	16	CASIPVGQTNTGELFF	TGTGCCAGTATCCCGGTAGGACAAACGAACACCGGGGAGCTGTTTTTT
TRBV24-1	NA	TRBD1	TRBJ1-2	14	CATSGETGTSGYTF	TGTGCCACCAGTGGAGAGACAGGGACATCGGGCTACACCTTC
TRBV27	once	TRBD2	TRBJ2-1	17	CASSPQTSGRARNNGFF	TGTGCCAGCAGTCCCCAGACTAGCGGGAGGGCCAGGAATAATGGGTTCTTC
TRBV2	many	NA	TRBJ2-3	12	CASRTTSDTQYF	TGTGCCAGCAGGACTACATCAGATACGCAGTATTTT
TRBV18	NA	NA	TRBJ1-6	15	CASSPGGSYNSPLHF	TGTGCCAGCTCACCGGGGGGGTCCTATAATTCACCCCTCCACTTT
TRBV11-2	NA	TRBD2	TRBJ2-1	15	CASSARGGPYNEQFF	TGTGCCAGCAGCGCTCGGGGGGGTCCCTACAATGAGCAGTTCTTC
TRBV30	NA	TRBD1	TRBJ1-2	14	CAWRGPGTAYGYTF	TGTGCCTGGAGGGGCCCCGGGACAGCGTATGGCTACACCTTC
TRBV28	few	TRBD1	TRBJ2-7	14	CASRGTGGLYEQYF	TGTGCCAGCAGGGGGACAGGGGGTTTGTACGAGCAGTACTTC
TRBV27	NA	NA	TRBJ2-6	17	CASSLWATQTGANVLTF	TGTGCCAGCAGTTTATGGGCTACGCAGACTGGGGCCAACGTCCTGACTTTC
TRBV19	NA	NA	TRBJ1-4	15	CASSTTAWASEKLFF	TGTGCCAGTAGTACTACAGCTTGGGCAAGTGAAAAACTGTTTTTT
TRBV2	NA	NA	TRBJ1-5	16	CASSDATGEGNQPQHF	TGTGCCAGCAGTGATGCGACAGGTGAGGGCAATCAGCCCCAGCATTTT